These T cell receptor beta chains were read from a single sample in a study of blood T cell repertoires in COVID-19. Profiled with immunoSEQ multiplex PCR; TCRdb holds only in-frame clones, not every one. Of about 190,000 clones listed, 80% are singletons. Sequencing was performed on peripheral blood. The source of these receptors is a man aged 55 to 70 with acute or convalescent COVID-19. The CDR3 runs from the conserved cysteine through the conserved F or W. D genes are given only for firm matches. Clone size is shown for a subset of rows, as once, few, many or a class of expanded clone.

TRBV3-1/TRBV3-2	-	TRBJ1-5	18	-	CASSQDVIGGASNQPQHF	TGTGCCAGCAGCCAAGACGTGATAGGGGGGGCGAGCAATCAGCCCCAGCATTTT
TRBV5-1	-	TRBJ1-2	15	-	CASSHGAGDLYGYTF	TGCGCCAGCAGCCATGGGGCAGGGGACCTTTATGGCTACACCTTC
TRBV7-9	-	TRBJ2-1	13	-	CASSLKTGNEQFF	TGTGCCAGCAGCTTAAAAACAGGGAATGAGCAGTTCTTC
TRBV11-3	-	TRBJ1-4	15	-	CASSQKTHVGEKLFF	TGTGCCAGCAGCCAAAAGACACATGTTGGTGAAAAACTGTTTTTT
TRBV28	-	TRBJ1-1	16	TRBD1	CASSPPGGTANTEAFF	TGTGCCAGCAGTCCCCCTGGGGGGACAGCGAACACTGAAGCTTTCTTT
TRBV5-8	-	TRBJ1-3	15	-	CASSGDGYAGNTIYF	TGTGCCAGCAGCGGAGACGGATACGCGGGAAACACCATATATTTT
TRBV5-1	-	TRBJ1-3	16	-	CASSLRDFSSGNTIYF	TGCGCCAGCAGCTTAAGGGACTTTAGCTCTGGAAACACCATATATTTT
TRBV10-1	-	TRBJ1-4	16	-	CASKVLGKAANEKLFF	TGCGCCAGCAAAGTTTTAGGTAAGGCGGCTAATGAAAAACTGTTTTTT
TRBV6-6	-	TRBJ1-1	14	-	CASSYRSMNTEAFF	TGTGCCAGCAGTTACCGGAGCATGAACACTGAAGCTTTCTTT
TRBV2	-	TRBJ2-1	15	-	CASSSESSSYNEQFF	TGTGCCAGCAGCAGCGAGAGCAGCTCCTACAATGAGCAGTTCTTC
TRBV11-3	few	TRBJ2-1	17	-	CASSLDRGGRGAGEQFF	TGTGCCAGCAGCTTAGATCGCGGGGGACGGGGGGCAGGTGAGCAGTTCTTC
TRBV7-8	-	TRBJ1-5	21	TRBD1	CASSLERTGLKDGNSNQPQHF	TGTGCCAGCAGCTTAGAACGGACAGGGTTGAAGGACGGGAATAGCAATCAGCCCCAGCATTTT
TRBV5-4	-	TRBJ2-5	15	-	CASSSNLGERETQYF	TGTGCCAGCAGCTCCAACCTCGGGGAGAGGGAGACCCAGTACTTC
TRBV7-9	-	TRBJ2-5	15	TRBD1	CASSPTGQGSETQYF	TGTGCCAGCAGCCCGACAGGACAGGGCTCGGAGACCCAGTACTTC
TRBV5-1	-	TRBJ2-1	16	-	CASSPTPGESYNEQFF	TGCGCCAGCAGCCCGACCCCCGGGGAATCCTACAATGAGCAGTTCTTC
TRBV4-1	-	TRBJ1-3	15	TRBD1	CASSLDRVSGNTIYF	TGCGCCAGCAGCCTGGACAGGGTCTCTGGAAACACCATATATTTT
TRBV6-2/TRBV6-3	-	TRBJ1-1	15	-	CASSPHGTPHTEAFF	TGTGCCAGCAGTCCCCACGGGACACCACACACTGAAGCTTTCTTT
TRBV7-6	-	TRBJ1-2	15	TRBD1	CASSTRQGGNYGYTF	TGTGCCAGCAGCACCCGACAGGGGGGAAACTATGGCTACACCTTC